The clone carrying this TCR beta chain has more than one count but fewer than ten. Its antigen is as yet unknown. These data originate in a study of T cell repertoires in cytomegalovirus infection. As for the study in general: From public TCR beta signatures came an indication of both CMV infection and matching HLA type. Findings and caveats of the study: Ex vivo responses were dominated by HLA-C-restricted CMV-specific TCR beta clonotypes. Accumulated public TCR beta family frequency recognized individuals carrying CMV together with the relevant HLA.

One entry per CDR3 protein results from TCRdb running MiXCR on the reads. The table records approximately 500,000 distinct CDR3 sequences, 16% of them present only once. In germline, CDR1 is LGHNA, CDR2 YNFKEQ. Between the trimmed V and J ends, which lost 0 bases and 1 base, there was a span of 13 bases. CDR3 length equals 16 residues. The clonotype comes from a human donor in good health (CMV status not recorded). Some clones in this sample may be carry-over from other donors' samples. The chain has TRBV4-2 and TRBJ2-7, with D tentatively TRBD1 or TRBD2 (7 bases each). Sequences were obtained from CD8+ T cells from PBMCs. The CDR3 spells CASSQDTAGQSYEQYF. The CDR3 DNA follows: TGTGCCAGCAGCCAAGATACAGCGGGACAGTCCTACGAGCAGTACTTC.